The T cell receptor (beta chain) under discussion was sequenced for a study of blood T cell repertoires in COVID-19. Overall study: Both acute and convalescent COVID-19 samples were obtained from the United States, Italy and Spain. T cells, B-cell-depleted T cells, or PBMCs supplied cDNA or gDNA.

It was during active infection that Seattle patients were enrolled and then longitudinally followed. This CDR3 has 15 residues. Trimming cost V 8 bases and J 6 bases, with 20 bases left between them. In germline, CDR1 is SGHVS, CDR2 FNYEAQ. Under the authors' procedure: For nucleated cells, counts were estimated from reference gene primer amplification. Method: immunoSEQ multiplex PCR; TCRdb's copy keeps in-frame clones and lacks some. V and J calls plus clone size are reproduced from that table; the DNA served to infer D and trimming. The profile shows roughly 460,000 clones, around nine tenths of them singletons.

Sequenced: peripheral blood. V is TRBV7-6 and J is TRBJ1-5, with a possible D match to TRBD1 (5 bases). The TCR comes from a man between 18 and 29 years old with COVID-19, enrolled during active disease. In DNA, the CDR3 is TGTGCCAGCGGGCGGGAGCAGCCTGGGGGTCAGCCCCAGCATTTT. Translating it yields CASGREQPGGQPQHF.